The source of this T cell receptor beta chain is a study of blood T cell repertoires in COVID-19. Overall study context: The study drew acute and convalescent COVID-19 samples from the United States, Italy and Spain. Nucleic acid was either cDNA or gDNA, and it came from T cells, B-cell-depleted T cells, or PBMCs.

Authors' methods: From reference gene primer amplification, estimates of nucleated cell counts were derived. Clones were sequenced by immunoSEQ multiplex PCR, and TCRdb holds only the in-frame ones, with some missing. The V and J calls and clone size were taken over from that table, and D and trimming were inferred from the DNA. This sample has about 74,000 clones, with around 82% found just once. The CDR3 is made up of 13 amino acids. Germline CDR1 and CDR2: DFQATT and SNEGSKA (reference sequence). The V and J ends lost 6 bases and 8 bases respectively, with 16 bases between them. This clone was recorded many times.

V gene TRBV20-1 combines with J gene TRBJ1-4; no clear D. Sequencing was performed on peripheral blood. This receptor was identified in a man aged 45-60 years with active COVID-19. CDR3: CSASTGIGEKLFF. In DNA, the CDR3 is TGCAGTGCCAGTACGGGTATTGGCGAAAAACTGTTTTTT.